The 14 T cell receptor beta chains reported below all come from one sample, sequenced in a study of blood T cell repertoires in COVID-19. Measured with immunoSEQ multiplex PCR; TCRdb has only the in-frame clones, and not every one. Of about 5,000 clones in the sample, approximately 88% were seen once. The source material was peripheral blood. The origin of the receptors is a man aged 70 or older with COVID-19, enrolled during active disease.

The genes are TRBV6-5 and TRBJ1-1; the D gene is possibly TRBD1 (6 bases). V dropped 1 base and J dropped 4 bases, with 10 bases sitting between them. The CDR3 spans 14 residues. In germline, CDR1 is MNHEY, CDR2 SVGAGI. CDR3 region: CASSYWGGGTEAFF. Here the CDR3 DNA reads TGTGCCAGCAGTTACTGGGGAGGGGGCACTGAAGCTTTCTTT.

V is TRBV12-3 or TRBV12-4 and J is TRBJ2-3, with D possibly TRBD2 on 6 matching bases. This CDR3 has 12 residues. The V and J ends lost 5 bases and 6 bases respectively, with 9 bases between them. CDR3 sequence: CASSAGLDTQYF. The CDR3 nucleotides read TGTGCCAGCAGTGCGGGGTTGGATACGCAGTATTTT.

This chain uses TRBV12-3 or TRBV12-4 with TRBJ2-3; the D is unclear. The CDR3 extends over 13 amino acids. V lost 5 bases and J 3 bases, leaving 9 bases between the germline ends. In nucleotides, the CDR3 is TGTGCCAGCAGTCCCCCTGTAACAGATACGCAGTATTTT. Protein product: CASSPPVTDTQYF.

The V call is TRBV7-9, the J call TRBJ2-1; 7 bases agree with TRBD2. This CDR3 spans 12 amino acids. J gave up 10 bases and V 8 bases, and 8 bases lay outside the gene matches. The germline gives CDR1 SEHNR, CDR2 FQNEAQ (reference sequence). Here the CDR3 DNA reads TGTGCCAGCCAATTGCGGGGGATAGAGCAGTTCTTC. Residues: CASQLRGIEQFF.

V and J are TRBV5-8 and TRBJ2-2; tentatively, D is TRBD1 (6 bases). The CDR3 runs to 15 residues. With 3 bases removed from V and 1 base from J, the gap between germline ends came to 10 bases. The germline CDR1 and CDR2 sequences are SGHTS and YDEGEE. The CDR3 sequence: CASSSGHQNTGELFF. CDR3 sequence (DNA): TGTGCCAGCAGCTCGGGACACCAGAACACCGGGGAGCTGTTTTTT.

V is TRBV7-9 and J is TRBJ2-1, with 10 bases identical to TRBD2. CDR1 is SEHNR and CDR2 is FQNEAQ in the germline V gene (reference sequence). Trimming cost V 5 bases and J 8 bases; bases outside gene matches: 12. The CDR3 sequence is 16 residues long. The CDR3 sequence is CASSRGLAEFNDEQFF. The CDR3 DNA is TGTGCCAGCAGCCGAGGACTAGCGGAGTTCAACGATGAGCAGTTCTTC.

V usage is TRBV6-1 and J usage is TRBJ2-7, with D uncertain. Trimming left V 2 bases short and J 6 bases short, with 8 bases between. Per the germline V gene, CDR1 is MNHNS and CDR2 is SASEGT. The CDR3 contains 12 residues. CDR3 protein: CASSELRGEQYF. The CDR3 coding sequence is TGTGCCAGCAGTGAATTGAGAGGCGAGCAGTACTTC.

The chain employs TRBV11-3 and TRBJ2-3; no clear D. Germline V gene data show CDR1 as SGHNT and CDR2 as YENEEA. The CDR3 covers 15 residues. Trimming took 5 bases from V and 7 from J, leaving 19 bases between them. The CDR3 coding sequence is TGTGCCAGCAGCCCTGATGGGCAGATCATTAATACGCAGTATTTT. The encoded protein is CASSPDGQIINTQYF.

The chain has TRBV27 and TRBJ2-2; 8 bases match TRBD1. J lost 5 bases, V lost 2 bases, and 7 bases had no gene match. The germline V gene encodes CDR1 MNHEY and CDR2 SMNVEV (reference sequence). This CDR3 spans 16 amino acids. CDR3 sequence: CASSLRAGGGTGELFF. The DNA of the CDR3 is TGTGCCAGCAGTTTACGGGCAGGGGGCGGTACCGGGGAGCTGTTTTTT.

The chain is built from TRBV7-9 and TRBJ1-1; D is possibly TRBD1 (5 bases). The V end was cut by 8 bases, the J end by 0 bases, with 13 bases between. CDR3 length: 14 amino acids. Germline CDR1 and CDR2: SEHNR and FQNEAQ (reference sequence). CDR3 in amino acids: CASGAKALNTEAFF. In DNA, the CDR3 is TGTGCCAGCGGGGCTAAGGCGTTGAACACTGAAGCTTTCTTT.

This chain links TRBV5-6 with TRBJ1-5, with D perhaps TRBD1 (5 bases). Germline CDR1 reads SGHDT; CDR2 reads YYEEEE. V was trimmed by 0 bases and J by 3 bases, leaving 13 bases between them. The CDR3 runs 16 residues. The CDR3 coding sequence is TGTGCCAGCAGCTTGGAGGGGAAAGGAAACAATCAGCCCCAGCATTTT. It yields the protein CASSLEGKGNNQPQHF.

The gene calls are TRBV5-1 and TRBJ2-7, with TRBD2 identical over 8 bases. This CDR3 has 14 amino acids. The germline V gene has CDR1 SGHRS and CDR2 YFSETQ. V trimming: 4 bases; J trimming: 1 base; junction bases outside the gene matches: 4. The CDR3 nucleotides read TGCGCCAGCAGCAATAGCGGGGAGTCCTACGAGCAGTACTTC. Its translation is CASSNSGESYEQYF.

J is TRBJ1-2 and V is TRBV5-1, with 7 bases matching TRBD1. In germline, CDR1 is SGHRS, CDR2 YFSETQ. V lost 2 bases, J lost 8 bases, and 3 bases stayed unmatched. This CDR3 is built from 12 residues. CDR3 DNA sequence: TGCGCCAGCAGCTTTTCAGGGGGAGGCTACACCTTC. Translating it yields CASSFSGGGYTF.

This sequence joins TRBV2 and TRBJ1-1; no firm D call. The germline gives CDR1 SNHLY, CDR2 FYNNEI. CDR3 size: 11 residues. V was shortened by 2 bases and J by 4 bases, with 2 bases between the two germline ends. CDR3 protein: CASSERTEAFF. Written as DNA, the CDR3 is TGTGCCAGCAGTGAACGCACTGAAGCTTTCTTT. Full variable domain (outside the CDR3, taken from reference TRBV2 and TRBJ1-1): EPEVTQTPSHQVTQMGQEVILRCVPISNHLYFYWYRQILGQKVEFLVSFYNNEISEKSEIFDDQFSVERPDGSNFTLKIRSTKLEDSAMYFCASSERTEAFFGQGTRLTVV.